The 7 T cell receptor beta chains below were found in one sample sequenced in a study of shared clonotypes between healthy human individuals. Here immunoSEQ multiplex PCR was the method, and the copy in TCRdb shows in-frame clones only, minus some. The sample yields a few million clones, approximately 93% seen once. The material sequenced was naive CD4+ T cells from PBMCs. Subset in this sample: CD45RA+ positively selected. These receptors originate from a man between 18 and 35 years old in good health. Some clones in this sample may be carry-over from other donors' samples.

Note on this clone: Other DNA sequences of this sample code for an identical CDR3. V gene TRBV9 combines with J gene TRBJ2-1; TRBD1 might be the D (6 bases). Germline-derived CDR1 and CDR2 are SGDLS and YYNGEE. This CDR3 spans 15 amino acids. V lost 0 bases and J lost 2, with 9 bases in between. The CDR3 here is CASSVAGDTYNEQFF. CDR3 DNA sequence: TGTGCCAGCAGCGTAGCAGGGGATACCTACAATGAGCAGTTCTTC.

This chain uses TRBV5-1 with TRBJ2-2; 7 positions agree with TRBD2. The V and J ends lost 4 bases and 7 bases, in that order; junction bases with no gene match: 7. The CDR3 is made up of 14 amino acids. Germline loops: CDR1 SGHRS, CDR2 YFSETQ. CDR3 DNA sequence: TGCGCCAGCAGCCCGACTAGCTCCATCGGGGAGCTGTTTTTT. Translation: CASSPTSSIGELFF.

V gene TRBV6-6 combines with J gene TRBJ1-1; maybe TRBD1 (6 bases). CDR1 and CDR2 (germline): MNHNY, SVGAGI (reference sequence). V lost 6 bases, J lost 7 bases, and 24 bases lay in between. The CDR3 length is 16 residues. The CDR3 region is CASSYIPGYRDIEAFF. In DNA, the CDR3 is TGTGCCAGCAGCTACATTCCTGGGTACAGGGATATTGAAGCTTTCTTT.

The CDR3 DNA follows: TGTGCCAGCAGTTTGTCTCCGGGACAGGGTGTGGTCTACACCTTC. Amino acids: CASSLSPGQGVVYTF. The chain combines TRBV28 with TRBJ1-2; 9 nucleotides align to TRBD1. Germline CDR1 reads MDHEN; CDR2 reads SYDVKM. The CDR3 extends over 15 amino acids. V gave up 3 bases and J gave up 10 bases; unmatched junction bases: 12.

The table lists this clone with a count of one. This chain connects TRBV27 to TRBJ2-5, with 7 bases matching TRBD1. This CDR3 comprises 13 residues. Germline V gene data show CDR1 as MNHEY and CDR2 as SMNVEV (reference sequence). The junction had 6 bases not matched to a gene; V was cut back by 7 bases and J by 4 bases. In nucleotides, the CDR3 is TGTGCCAGCAAGGTCAGGGGGTTAGAGACCCAGTACTTC. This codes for CASKVRGLETQYF.

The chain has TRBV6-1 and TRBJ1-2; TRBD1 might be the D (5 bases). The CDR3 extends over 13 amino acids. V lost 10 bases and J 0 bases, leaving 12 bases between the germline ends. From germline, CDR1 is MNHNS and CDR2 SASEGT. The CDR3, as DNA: TGTGCCACCGGGGCCCCAGCTAACTATGGCTACACCTTC. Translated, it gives CATGAPANYGYTF.

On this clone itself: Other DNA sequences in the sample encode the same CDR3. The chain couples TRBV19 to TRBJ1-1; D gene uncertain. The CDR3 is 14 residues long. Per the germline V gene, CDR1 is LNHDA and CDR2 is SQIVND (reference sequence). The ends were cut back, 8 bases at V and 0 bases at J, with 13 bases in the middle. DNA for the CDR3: TGTGCCAGTTCGACTACTCGCTTGAACACTGAAGCTTTCTTT. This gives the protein CASSTTRLNTEAFF. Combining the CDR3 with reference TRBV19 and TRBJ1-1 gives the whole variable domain DGGITQSPKYLFRKEGQNVTLSCEQNLNHDAMYWYRQDPGQGLRLIYYSQIVNDFQKGDIAEGYSVSREKKESFPLTVTSAQKNPTAFYLCASSTTRLNTEAFFGQGTRLTVV.